The rows below give T cell receptor beta chains drawn from one sample of a study of Ad26.COV2.S vaccination and SARS-CoV-2 variants. TCRdb's copy holds only in-frame clones and misses some; the assay was immunoSEQ multiplex PCR. The repertoire includes some 250,000 clones, more than 75% of them detected once, and 9.5% to 12% sits in the top ten. This specimen was peripheral blood, taken in a trial of Ad26.COV2.S vaccine versus placebo. The receptors stem from a person aged 18-65 years who received the Ad26.COV2.S COVID-19 vaccine or a placebo. CDR3s include the opening cysteine and the closing phenylalanine or tryptophan. D genes are given only for firm matches. The size field is filled for only some rows; it gives once, few, many or a size class.

>NA|TRBJ1-2|NA|TRBV11-2
CASSSWTRRYGYTF
TGTGCCAGCAGCTCGTGGACAAGACGATACGGCTACACCTTC
>NA|TRBJ1-6|NA|TRBV18
CASSPGQPSYNSPLHF
TGTGCCAGCTCACCAGGGCAGCCCTCCTATAATTCACCCCTCCACTTT
>NA|TRBJ2-3|TRBD1|TRBV10-3
CAISGGQGLTDTQYF
TGTGCCATCAGTGGGGGACAGGGACTGACAGATACGCAGTATTTT
>NA|TRBJ1-6|NA|TRBV4-1
CASSQTGLGGSPLHF
TGCGCCAGCAGCCAAACGGGCCTTGGGGGTTCACCCCTCCACTTT
>NA|TRBJ1-2|NA|TRBV6-2/TRBV6-3
CASSPIQGSNYGYTF
TGTGCCAGCAGTCCAATACAGGGAAGTAACTATGGCTACACCTTC
>NA|TRBJ2-1|TRBD1|TRBV4-3
CASSQALTGTGPGNEQFF
TGCGCCAGCAGCCAAGCCCTTACCGGGACAGGGCCGGGCAATGAGCAGTTCTTC
>NA|TRBJ2-7|NA|TRBV18
CASSPPGQNYEQYF
TGTGCCAGCTCACCCCCGGGACAAAACTACGAGCAGTACTTC
>once|TRBJ2-7|TRBD2|TRBV9
CASSASGGMYEQYF
TGTGCCAGCAGCGCTAGCGGGGGGATGTACGAGCAGTACTTC
>NA|TRBJ1-2|NA|TRBV19
CASSMGGAQDYGYTF
TGTGCCAGTAGTATGGGGGGCGCTCAGGACTATGGCTACACCTTC
>few|TRBJ1-5|NA|TRBV5-5
CASSLEAGWGNQPQHF
TGTGCCAGCAGCTTGGAGGCAGGATGGGGCAATCAGCCCCAGCATTTT
>NA|TRBJ2-1|NA|TRBV5-3
CARSLVGGGRYNEQFF
TGTGCCAGAAGCTTGGTGGGAGGGGGCAGGTACAATGAGCAGTTCTTC